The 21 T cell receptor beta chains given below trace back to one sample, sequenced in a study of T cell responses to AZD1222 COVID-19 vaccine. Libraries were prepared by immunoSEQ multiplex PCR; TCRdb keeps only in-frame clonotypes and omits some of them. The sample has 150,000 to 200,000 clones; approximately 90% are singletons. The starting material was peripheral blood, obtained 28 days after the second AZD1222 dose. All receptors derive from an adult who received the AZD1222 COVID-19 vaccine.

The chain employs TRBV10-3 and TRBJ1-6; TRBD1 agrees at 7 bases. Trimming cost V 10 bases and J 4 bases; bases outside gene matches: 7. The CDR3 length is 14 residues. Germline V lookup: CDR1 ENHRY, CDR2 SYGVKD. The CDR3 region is CATAGTEYNSPLHF. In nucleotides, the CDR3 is TGTGCCACCGCCGGGACAGAATATAATTCACCCCTCCACTTT.

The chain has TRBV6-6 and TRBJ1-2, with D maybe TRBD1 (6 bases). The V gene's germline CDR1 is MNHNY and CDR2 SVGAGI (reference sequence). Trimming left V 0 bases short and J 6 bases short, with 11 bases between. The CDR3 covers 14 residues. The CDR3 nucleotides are TGTGCCAGCAGTTACTCCGCAGGGGTCGATGGCTACACCTTC. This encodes CASSYSAGVDGYTF.

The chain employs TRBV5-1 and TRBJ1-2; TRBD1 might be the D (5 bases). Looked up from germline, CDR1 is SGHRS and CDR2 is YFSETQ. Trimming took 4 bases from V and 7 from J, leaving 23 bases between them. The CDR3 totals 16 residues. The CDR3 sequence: CASSPQGRTVAGGYTF. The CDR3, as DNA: TGCGCCAGCAGCCCTCAGGGTCGAACGGTCGCGGGTGGCTACACCTTC.

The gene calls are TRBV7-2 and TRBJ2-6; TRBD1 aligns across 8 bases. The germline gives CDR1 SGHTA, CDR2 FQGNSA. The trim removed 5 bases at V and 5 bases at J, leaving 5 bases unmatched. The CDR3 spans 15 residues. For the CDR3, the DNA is TGTGCCAGCAGCCAAGGACAGGGCTGGGCCAACGTCCTGACTTTC. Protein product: CASSQGQGWANVLTF.

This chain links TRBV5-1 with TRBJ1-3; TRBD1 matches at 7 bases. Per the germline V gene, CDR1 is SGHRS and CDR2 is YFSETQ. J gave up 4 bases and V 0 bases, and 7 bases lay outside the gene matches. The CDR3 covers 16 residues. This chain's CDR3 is CASSLVGDRAGNTIYF. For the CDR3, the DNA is TGCGCCAGCAGCTTGGTGGGGGACAGAGCCGGAAACACCATATATTTT.

The CDR3 reads CASSKGTGPFYEQYF. The CDR3 DNA reads TGTGCCAGCAGCAAAGGGACAGGGCCCTTCTACGAGCAGTACTTC. V usage is TRBV21-1 and J usage is TRBJ2-7; the table's TRBD1 call for D was not verified on the DNA. TRBV21-1 is described as a pseudogene. This CDR3 comprises 15 residues.

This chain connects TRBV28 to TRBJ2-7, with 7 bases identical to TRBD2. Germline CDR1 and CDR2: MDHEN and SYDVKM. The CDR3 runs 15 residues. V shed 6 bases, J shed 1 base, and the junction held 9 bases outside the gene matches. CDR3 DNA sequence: TGTGCCAGCAGCATGGGTACGGGGGGTTCCTACGAGCAGTACTTC. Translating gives CASSMGTGGSYEQYF.

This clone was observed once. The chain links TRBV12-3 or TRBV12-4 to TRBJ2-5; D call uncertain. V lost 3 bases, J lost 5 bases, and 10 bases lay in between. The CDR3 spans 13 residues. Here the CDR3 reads CASSFIAGETQYF. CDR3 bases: TGTGCCAGCAGTTTCATCGCCGGGGAGACCCAGTACTTC.

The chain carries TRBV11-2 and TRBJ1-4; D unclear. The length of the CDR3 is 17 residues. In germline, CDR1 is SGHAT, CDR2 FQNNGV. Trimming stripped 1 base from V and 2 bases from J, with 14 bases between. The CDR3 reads CASSLASFWATNEKLFF. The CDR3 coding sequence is TGTGCCAGCAGCTTAGCGAGCTTCTGGGCGACTAATGAAAAACTGTTTTTT. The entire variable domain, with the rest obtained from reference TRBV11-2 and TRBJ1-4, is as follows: EAGVAQSPRYKIIEKRQSVAFWCNPISGHATLYWYQQILGQGPKLLIQFQNNGVVDDSQLPKDRFSAERLKGVDSTLKIQPAKLEDSAVYLCASSLASFWATNEKLFFGSGTQLSVL.

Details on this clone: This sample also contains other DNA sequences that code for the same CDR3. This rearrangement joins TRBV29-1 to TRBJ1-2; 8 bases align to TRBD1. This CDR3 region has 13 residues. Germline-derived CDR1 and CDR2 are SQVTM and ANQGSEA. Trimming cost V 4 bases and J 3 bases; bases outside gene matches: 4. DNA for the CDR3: TGCAGCGTTGGGGCAGGGGGCGACTATGGCTACACCTTC. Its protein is CSVGAGGDYGYTF.

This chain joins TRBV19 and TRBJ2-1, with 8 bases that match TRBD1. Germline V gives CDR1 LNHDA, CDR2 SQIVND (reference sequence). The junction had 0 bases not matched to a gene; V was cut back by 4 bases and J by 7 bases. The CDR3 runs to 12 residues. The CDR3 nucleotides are TGTGCCAGTAGTAGGACAGGGAATGAGCAGTTCTTC. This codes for CASSRTGNEQFF.

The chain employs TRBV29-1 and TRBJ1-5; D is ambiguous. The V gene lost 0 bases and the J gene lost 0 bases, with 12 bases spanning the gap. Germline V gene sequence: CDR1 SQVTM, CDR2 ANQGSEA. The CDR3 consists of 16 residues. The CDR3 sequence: CSVEDHNQYSNQPQHF. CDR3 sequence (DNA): TGCAGCGTTGAAGATCATAACCAATATAGCAATCAGCCCCAGCATTTT.

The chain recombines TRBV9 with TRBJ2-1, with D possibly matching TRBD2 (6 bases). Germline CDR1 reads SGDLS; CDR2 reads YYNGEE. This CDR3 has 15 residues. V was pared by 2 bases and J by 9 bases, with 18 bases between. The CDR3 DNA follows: TGTGCCAGCAGCGTGGCGGGGCACGGACTCGGTGAGCAGTTCTTC. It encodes CASSVAGHGLGEQFF.

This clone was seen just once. In DNA, the CDR3 is TGTGCCATCCAGGGGAGGGGCCCCACGAACACCGGGGAGCTGTTTTTT. Translated, it gives CAIQGRGPTNTGELFF. The chain is built from TRBV10-3 and TRBJ2-2; D is possibly TRBD2 (7 bases). This CDR3 contains 16 residues. CDR1 ENHRY and CDR2 SYGVKD come from the germline V gene. The V and J ends lost 8 bases and 0 bases respectively, with 16 bases between them.

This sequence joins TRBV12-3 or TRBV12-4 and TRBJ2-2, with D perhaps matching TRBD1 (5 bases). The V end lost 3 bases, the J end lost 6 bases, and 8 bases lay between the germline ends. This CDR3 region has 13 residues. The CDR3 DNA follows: TGTGCCAGCAGTTTGCAGGGTGCCGGGGAGCTGTTTTTT. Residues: CASSLQGAGELFF.

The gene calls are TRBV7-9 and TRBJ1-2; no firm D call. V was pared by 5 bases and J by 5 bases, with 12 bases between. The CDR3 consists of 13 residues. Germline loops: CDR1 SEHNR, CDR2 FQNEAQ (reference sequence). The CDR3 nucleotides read TGTGCCAGCAGCCCTCTTGAAGTTTATGGCTACACCTTC. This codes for CASSPLEVYGYTF. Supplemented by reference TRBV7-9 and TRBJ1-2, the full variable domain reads DTGVSQNPRHKITKRGQNVTFRCDPISEHNRLYWYRQTLGQGPEFLTYFQNEAQLEKSRLLSDRFSAERPKGSFSTLEIQRTEQGDSAMYLCASSPLEVYGYTFGSGTRLTVV.

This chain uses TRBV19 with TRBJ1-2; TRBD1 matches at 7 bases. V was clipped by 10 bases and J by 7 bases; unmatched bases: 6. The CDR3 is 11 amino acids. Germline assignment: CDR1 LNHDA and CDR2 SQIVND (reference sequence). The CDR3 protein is CATRQGPGYTF. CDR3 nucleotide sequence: TGTGCCACCCGACAGGGTCCTGGCTACACCTTC.

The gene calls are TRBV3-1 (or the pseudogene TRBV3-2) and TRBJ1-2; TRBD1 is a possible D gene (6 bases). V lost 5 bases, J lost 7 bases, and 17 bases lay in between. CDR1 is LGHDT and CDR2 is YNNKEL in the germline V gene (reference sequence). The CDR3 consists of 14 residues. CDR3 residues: CASSREQGVGGYTF. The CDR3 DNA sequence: TGTGCCAGCAGCAGAGAACAGGGTGTGGGTGGCTACACCTTC.

CDR3 DNA: TGTGCCAGCAGCTTAGGGGAAAGGCAGTACTTC. Translation: CASSLGERQYF. The genes are TRBV5-6 and TRBJ2-7, with D possibly being TRBD1 (5 bases). Trimming removed 2 bases at V and 9 bases at J, with 9 bases between. CDR3 size: 11 residues. Germline V CDR1 and CDR2: SGHDT, YYEEEE.

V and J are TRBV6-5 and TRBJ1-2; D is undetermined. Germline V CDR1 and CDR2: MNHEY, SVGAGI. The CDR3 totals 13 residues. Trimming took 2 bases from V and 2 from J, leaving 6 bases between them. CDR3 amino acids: CASSYEGNYGYTF. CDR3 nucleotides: TGTGCCAGCAGTTACGAGGGAAACTATGGCTACACCTTC.

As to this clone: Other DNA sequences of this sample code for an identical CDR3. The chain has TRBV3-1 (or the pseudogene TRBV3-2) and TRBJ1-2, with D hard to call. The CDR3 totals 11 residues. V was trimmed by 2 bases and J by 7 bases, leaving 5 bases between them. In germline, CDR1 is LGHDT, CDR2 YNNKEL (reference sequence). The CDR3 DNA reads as TGTGCCAGCAGCCAAAGAGGTGGCTACACCTTC. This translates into CASSQRGGYTF.